The 2 T cell receptor beta chains below all came from one sample that was sequenced in a study of blood T cell repertoires in COVID-19 (dated by TCRdb to the early 2020s). Receptor amplification or capture employed the immunoSEQ multiplex PCR assay. In its TCRdb copy, this immuneACCESS table keeps in-frame sequences only and misses some clones. Where compared with another copy, unresolved V genes explain less than half of these, and the others have no known cause. Across this sample there are around 300,000 clones, with 70% to 90% seen only once. The biggest ten clones account for approximately 9.9% of the sample. Input material: peripheral blood. The receptors here all came from a woman in her seventies with acute or convalescent COVID-19.

The rearrangement joins TRBV4-2 to TRBJ2-3; 12 positions agree with TRBD2. Germline CDR1 is LGHNA and CDR2 is YNFKEQ. The CDR3 contains 18 residues. After removal of 0 bases from V and 4 bases from J, the junction contained 8 bases not matched to a gene. Written as DNA, the CDR3 is TGTGCCAGCAGCCAAGAACGATCTAGCGGGGGGGCGGCAGATACGCAGTATTTT. As protein: CASSQERSSGGAADTQYF.

V usage is TRBV7-9 and J usage is TRBJ1-2; TRBD1 matches 7 bases. J gave up 3 bases and V 5 bases, and 15 bases lay outside the gene matches. CDR1 is SEHNR and CDR2 is FQNEAQ in the germline V gene (reference sequence). This CDR3 comprises 17 residues. CDR3 in amino acids: CASSPQLWPGGDYGYTF. CDR3 DNA sequence: TGTGCCAGCAGCCCACAATTATGGCCAGGGGGTGACTATGGCTACACCTTC.